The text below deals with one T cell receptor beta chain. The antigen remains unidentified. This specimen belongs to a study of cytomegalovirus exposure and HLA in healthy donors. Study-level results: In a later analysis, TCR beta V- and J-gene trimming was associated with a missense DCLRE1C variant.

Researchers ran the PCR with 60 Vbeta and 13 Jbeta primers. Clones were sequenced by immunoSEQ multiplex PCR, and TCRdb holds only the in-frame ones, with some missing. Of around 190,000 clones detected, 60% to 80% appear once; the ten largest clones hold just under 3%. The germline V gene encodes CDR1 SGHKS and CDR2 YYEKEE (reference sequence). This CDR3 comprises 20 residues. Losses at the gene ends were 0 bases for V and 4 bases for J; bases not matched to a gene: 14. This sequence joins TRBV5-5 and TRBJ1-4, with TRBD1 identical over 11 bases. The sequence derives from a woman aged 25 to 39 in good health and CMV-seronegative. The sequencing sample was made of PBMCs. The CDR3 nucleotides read TGTGCCAGCAGCTTGGGGATTCGGGACAGGGGGTTTGCTGGTAATGAAAAACTGTTTTTT. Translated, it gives CASSLGIRDRGFAGNEKLFF. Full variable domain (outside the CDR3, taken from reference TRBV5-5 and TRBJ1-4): DAGVTQSPTHLIKTRGQQVTLRCSPISGHKSVSWYQQVLGQGPQFIFQYYEKEERGRGNFPDRFSARQFPNYSSELNVNALLLGDSALYLCASSLGIRDRGFAGNEKLFFGSGTQLSVL.